This entry lists 2 T cell receptor beta chains sequenced from one sample in a study of blood T cell repertoires in COVID-19. TCRdb's table, derived via immunoSEQ multiplex PCR, lists solely in-frame clones and lacks some. The table records approximately 500,000 clones, about 91% of them present only once. Sequenced input: peripheral blood. The source of these receptors is a man aged 18 to 30 with COVID-19, enrolled during active disease.

J is TRBJ2-5 and V is TRBV14; 8 positions match TRBD1. This CDR3 contains 17 residues. CDR1 and CDR2 from the germline V gene are SGHDN and FVKESK. Trimming took 0 bases from V and 7 from J; bases not matched to a gene: 13. For the CDR3, the DNA is TGTGCCAGCAGCCAAGAGGAGGACAGGGAGGTCCGAGGGACCCAGTACTTC. Translating it yields CASSQEEDREVRGTQYF.

A remark on this clone: Other DNA sequences from this sample encode an identical CDR3 as well. The V and J genes are TRBV3-1 (or the pseudogene TRBV3-2) and TRBJ1-1, with TRBD1 as a possible D gene (5 bases). V gave up 1 base and J gave up 1 base, with 7 bases separating them. The CDR3 runs to 14 residues. Germline CDR1 and CDR2: LGHDT and YNNKEL (reference sequence). In DNA, the CDR3 is TGTGCCAGCAGCCAAGTCGGGGGGAACACTGAAGCTTTCTTT. It yields the protein CASSQVGGNTEAFF.